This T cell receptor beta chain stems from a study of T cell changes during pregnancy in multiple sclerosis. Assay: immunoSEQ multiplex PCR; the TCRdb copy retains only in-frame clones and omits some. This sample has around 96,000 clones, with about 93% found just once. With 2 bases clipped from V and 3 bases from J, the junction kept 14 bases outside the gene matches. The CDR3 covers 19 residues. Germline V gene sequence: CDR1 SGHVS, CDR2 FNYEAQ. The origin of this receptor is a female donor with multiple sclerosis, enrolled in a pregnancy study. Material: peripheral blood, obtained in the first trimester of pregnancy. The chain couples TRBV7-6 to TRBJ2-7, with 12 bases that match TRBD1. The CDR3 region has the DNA TGTGCCAGCAGCTTAAACCCGGGACAGGGGGCGGGAAACGACTACGAGCAGTACTTC. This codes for CASSLNPGQGAGNDYEQYF.